The sequence of this TCR beta chain was determined in a study of cytomegalovirus exposure and HLA in healthy donors. Study outcomes and limitations: Some V segments could not be told apart, so they were left out, TRBV6-2 and TRBV6-3 among them. Upon later analysis, HLA-associated TCR beta chains proved more clonally expanded than other, equally common chains.

60 Vbeta and 13 Jbeta primers were used in PCR. TCRdb's table, derived via immunoSEQ multiplex PCR, lists solely in-frame clones and lacks some. The sample includes roughly 190,000 clones, roughly four fifths of them seen just once. Per the germline V gene, CDR1 is LNHNV and CDR2 is YYDKDF (reference sequence). There are 15 residues in the CDR3. V was pared by 0 bases and J by 4 bases, with 12 bases between. Regarding this clone: What it binds is unknown.

The source material was PBMCs. The V call is TRBV15, the J call TRBJ2-5, with D maybe TRBD2 (6 bases). The origin of this receptor is a woman between 50 and 59 years old in good health and CMV-seropositive. CDR3 sequence: CATSREEGLVETQYF. The CDR3 nucleotides are TGTGCCACCAGCAGAGAGGAGGGTTTGGTAGAGACCCAGTACTTC.